The clone carrying this T cell receptor (beta chain) was observed a few times. Its antigen is undetermined. Use of 60 Vbeta and 13 Jbeta primers characterized the PCR. Data came from immunoSEQ multiplex PCR; TCRdb stores just in-frame clones and leaves some out. The data contain 95,000 to 110,000 clones, over 75% of them singletons. CDR1 MRHNA and CDR2 SNTAGT come from the germline V gene. V was cut by 5 bases and J by 4 bases, with 13 bases left in between. This CDR3 contains 14 residues. The source of the sample is a study of cytomegalovirus exposure and HLA in healthy donors. Study-wide points: Associated with HLA alleles at 0.05 false discovery rate in a later analysis were 16,951 TCR beta sequences. The classifier reportedly diagnosed cytomegalovirus status with high specificity and sensitivity. Rare TCR sequences predominated, though certain public TCRs were found in many donors.

In nominal health when sampled, donors likely had unrecorded immune exposures nonetheless. The sample consisted of PBMCs. This chain joins TRBV6-4 and TRBJ2-3, with a possible D match to TRBD2 (7 bases). The sequence came from a man in his 60s in good health and CMV-seropositive. CDR3 loop: CASSLGGGADTQYF. In nucleotides, the CDR3 is TGTGCCAGCAGTTTAGGAGGGGGGGCAGATACGCAGTATTTT.